The following is a T cell receptor beta chain sequence with its context. Its specificity is not known. Generated by immunoSEQ multiplex PCR, the TCRdb table keeps only in-frame clones and is missing some. The sample lists around 60,000 clones, roughly 80% occurring once. These data come from a study of OX40 agonist ivuxolimab in advanced cancers. Overall study: People in dose escalation had one of these cancers: hepatocellular carcinoma, melanoma, renal cell or head and neck cancer. Those enrolled were approximately 87% male, with a mean age of around 58 years and ages from roughly 20 to 90. Findings of the study overall: In the 0.1-3.0 mg/kg groups, partial responders showed among the lowest expansion.

Looked up from germline, CDR1 is SGHRS and CDR2 is YFSETQ. Trimming at V came to 1 base and at J to 1 base, leaving 3 bases not matched to a gene. The CDR3 is 16 amino acids. The genes are TRBV5-1 and TRBJ2-2; 8 bases agree with TRBD1. This material consisted of CD4+ or CD8+ T cells sorted from blood, taken in a trial of the OX40 agonist ivuxolimab. This TCR derives from an adult with an advanced solid tumor such as melanoma, head and neck, liver or kidney cancer. CDR3 amino acids: CASSLRTGGNTGELFF. CDR3 in DNA: TGCGCCAGCAGCTTGAGAACAGGGGGGAACACCGGGGAGCTGTTTTTT.